The 29 T cell receptor beta chains below all came from one sample that was sequenced in a study of cytomegalovirus exposure and HLA in healthy donors. This PCR relied on a set of 60 Vbeta primers and 13 Jbeta primers. The protocol was immunoSEQ multiplex PCR, while the TCRdb copy is restricted to in-frame clones and leaves out a portion. The sample has about 130,000 clones; 75% to 85% are singletons. The source material was PBMCs. The receptors were gathered from a man aged 45 to 65 in good health and CMV-seronegative.

This clone was recorded only once. A read error may account for a junction end that differs from germline. The rearrangement links TRBV10-3 to TRBJ1-1, with TRBD1 matching 9 bases. The germline gives CDR1 ENHRY, CDR2 SYGVKD. The CDR3 is 15 amino acids. The CDR3 DNA reads as TGTGCCATCACTGAGGACAGGGGCTGGAACACTGAAGCTTTCTTT. Its translation: CAITEDRGWNTEAFF.

V is TRBV5-1 and J is TRBJ2-2; D is possibly TRBD1 (6 bases). The CDR3 is 14 residues long. The germline gives CDR1 SGHRS, CDR2 YFSETQ. Deletions cut 4 bases from V and 2 bases from J, with 9 bases between. The CDR3 nucleotides read TGCGCCAGCAGCGAGGGACATAACACCGGGGAGCTGTTTTTT. Residues: CASSEGHNTGELFF.

The CDR3 is CAWSHRGTTTDTQYF. The CDR3 DNA follows: TGTGCCTGGAGTCATCGCGGGACTACCACAGATACGCAGTATTTT. The chain links TRBV30 to TRBJ2-3, with TRBD2 matching over 7 bases. V shed 2 bases, J shed 2 bases, and the junction held 7 bases outside the gene matches. Germline V CDR1 and CDR2: GTSNPN, SVGIG (reference sequence). CDR3 length: 15 amino acids.

This chain connects TRBV14 to TRBJ1-3; TRBD1 agrees at 7 bases. The CDR3 has 15 residues. Germline trimming cut 4 bases from V and 2 bases from J; bases unmatched to any gene: 5. The germline V gene has CDR1 SGHDN and CDR2 FVKESK. The CDR3 region has the DNA TGTGCCAGCAGCCCGCTACAGGGGCCTGGAAACACCATATATTTT. Its protein product is CASSPLQGPGNTIYF.

The chain has TRBV19 and TRBJ2-1; D remains ambiguous. The V end was cut by 1 base, the J end by 7 bases, with 8 bases between. This CDR3 is 13 amino acids long. In germline, CDR1 is LNHDA, CDR2 SQIVND (reference sequence). The chain's CDR3 is CASSIAHRNEQFF. For the CDR3, the DNA is TGTGCCAGTAGTATAGCCCATAGAAATGAGCAGTTCTTC.

The chain is built from TRBV2 and TRBJ2-5; TRBD2 is a possible D gene (6 bases). The CDR3 consists of 13 residues. Germline V gene lookup returns CDR1 SNHLY and CDR2 FYNNEI. V was cut by 10 bases and J by 5 bases, with 17 bases left in between. In DNA, the CDR3 is TGTGCCACGTACCCCCGAGGGAGGGAGACCCAGTACTTC. It encodes CATYPRGRETQYF.

The chain links TRBV6-5 to TRBJ2-4; 9 bases are a match to TRBD1. The CDR3 totals 15 residues. Germline V CDR1 and CDR2: MNHEY, SVGAGI. J gave up 3 bases and V 0 bases, and 0 bases lay outside the gene matches. CDR3 loop: CASSYSTGGKNIQYF. DNA for the CDR3: TGTGCCAGCAGTTACTCGACAGGGGGCAAAAACATTCAGTACTTC.

V gene TRBV5-6 combines with J gene TRBJ2-7; 13 positions match TRBD2. The CDR3 has 16 residues. Germline lookup yields CDR1 SGHDT and CDR2 YYEEEE. J lost 4 bases, V lost 4 bases, and 8 bases had no gene match. The CDR3 loop is CASSRAPGLAGYEQYV. The CDR3 DNA is TGTGCCAGCAGCCGGGCCCCGGGACTAGCGGGGTACGAGCAGTACGTC.

This chain links TRBV7-8 with TRBJ2-1; possibly TRBD2 for D (5 bases). V lost 4 bases and J lost 13, with 11 bases in between. Germline CDR1 reads SGHVS; CDR2 reads FQNEAQ. The CDR3 has 11 amino acids. CDR3 sequence reads: CASSSPGNQFF. The DNA of the CDR3 is TGTGCCAGCAGCTCCCCGGGAAATCAGTTCTTC.

The chain employs TRBV14 and TRBJ1-2; no clear D gene. V was trimmed by 0 bases and J by 3 bases, leaving 8 bases between them. The CDR3 is 14 amino acids. Germline V lookup: CDR1 SGHDN, CDR2 FVKESK. The CDR3 nucleotides are TGTGCCAGCAGCCAAGATCGGGGTTACTATGGCTACACCTTC. This sequence encodes CASSQDRGYYGYTF. The full variable domain, with the rest looked up from reference TRBV14 and TRBJ1-2, is EAGVTQFPSHSVIEKGQTVTLRCDPISGHDNLYWYRRVMGKEIKFLLHFVKESKQDESGMPNNRFLAERTGGTYSTLKVQPAELEDSGVYFCASSQDRGYYGYTFGSGTRLTVV.

This clone was counted once. The V and J genes are TRBV28 and TRBJ2-7; D remains ambiguous. The germline V gene encodes CDR1 MDHEN and CDR2 SYDVKM. This CDR3 contains 11 residues. V gave up 4 bases and J gave up 5 bases, with 6 bases separating them. CDR3 bases: TGTGCCAGCAGTTCAGGCCACGAGCAGTACGTC. As protein: CASSSGHEQYV.

The chain has TRBV7-2 and TRBJ2-1, with 7 bases aligning to TRBD2. V was pared by 0 bases and J by 10 bases, with 6 bases of the junction left unmatched. Germline V gene lookup returns CDR1 SGHTA and CDR2 FQGNSA. The CDR3 has 14 amino acids. The CDR3 nucleotides read TGTGCCAGCAGCTTAGCCGGGAGGCTACTCGAGCAGTTCTTC. Translating gives CASSLAGRLLEQFF.

V is TRBV28 and J is TRBJ2-5, with 8 bases lining up with TRBD1. The CDR3 is made up of 13 amino acids. With 8 bases clipped from V and 5 bases from J, the junction kept 7 bases outside the gene matches. Germline V lookup: CDR1 MDHEN, CDR2 SYDVKM. CDR3 sequence: CASHRGRRETQYF. The CDR3, as DNA: TGTGCCAGCCACAGGGGGAGGAGGGAGACCCAGTACTTC.

The chain couples TRBV4-2 to TRBJ2-1, with 8 bases identical to TRBD1. Trimming took 0 bases from V and 10 from J; bases not matched to a gene: 8. CDR3 length: 15 residues. In germline, CDR1 is LGHNA, CDR2 YNFKEQ. CDR3 DNA: TGTGCCAGCAGCCAAGAAGCCCAGGGGGCGGGGGAGCAGTTCTTC. This sequence encodes CASSQEAQGAGEQFF.

The gene calls are TRBV18 and TRBJ2-3; TRBD2 might be the D (6 bases). The CDR3 has 13 amino acids. V dropped 6 bases and J dropped 7 bases, with 14 bases sitting between them. CDR1 and CDR2 (germline): KGHSH, LQKENI. Here the CDR3 reads CASSLAGRNTQYF. CDR3 in DNA: TGTGCCAGCTCTCTCGCAGGGAGGAATACGCAGTATTTT.

This clone appeared once. J is TRBJ2-1 and V is TRBV7-2; 9 bases align to TRBD1. Germline V CDR1 and CDR2: SGHTA, FQGNSA. CDR3 size: 14 residues. Losses at the gene ends were 6 bases for V and 6 bases for J; bases not matched to a gene: 6. CDR3 loop: CASRRDRESNEQFF. As DNA, the CDR3 is TGTGCCAGCAGGCGGGACAGGGAAAGCAATGAGCAGTTCTTC.

The chain couples TRBV7-8 to TRBJ1-1; possible D gene TRBD1, 5 bases. The CDR3 has 15 residues. From germline, CDR1 is SGHVS and CDR2 FQNEAQ. The ends were cut back, 3 bases at V and 8 bases at J, with 19 bases in the middle. CDR3 in DNA: TGTGCCAGCAGCTTGGGTTTGGGGCGACGGGCGGAAGCTTTCTTT. Translated: CASSLGLGRRAEAFF.

V is TRBV2 and J is TRBJ1-5, with a possible D match to TRBD1 (5 bases). Trimming shortened V by 6 bases and J by 0 bases, and 18 bases separated the two germline ends. This CDR3 comprises 17 residues. Germline V lookup: CDR1 SNHLY, CDR2 FYNNEI. This CDR3 is CASRGRPRQISNQPQHF. The CDR3 coding sequence is TGTGCCAGCAGGGGGAGGCCGCGACAGATTAGCAATCAGCCCCAGCATTTT.

The chain uses TRBV5-6 and TRBJ1-5; 7 nucleotides agree with TRBD1. Germline V gene sequence: CDR1 SGHDT, CDR2 YYEEEE. The CDR3 is 14 residues long. V shed 4 bases, J shed 6 bases, and the junction held 7 bases outside the gene matches. For the CDR3, the DNA is TGTGCCAGCAGCGTAAACCACAGGGGTCAGCCCCAGCATTTT. Protein product: CASSVNHRGQPQHF.

This clone was counted only a few times. The chain is built from TRBV10-3 and TRBJ2-5; D gene ambiguous. The DNA end is more similar to TRBJ2-7, so the J call may be wrong. There are 12 residues in the CDR3. Germline CDR1 reads ENHRY; CDR2 reads SYGVKD. The CDR3 DNA sequence: TGTGCCATCAGTGTGCCACGAGGCGAGCAGTACTTC. This translates into CAISVPRGEQYF.

V usage is TRBV4-3 and J usage is TRBJ1-3; 7 bases map to TRBD1. The CDR3 is made up of 16 amino acids. J lost 2 bases, V lost 4 bases, and 8 bases had no gene match. Germline V lookup: CDR1 LGHNA, CDR2 YSLEER. This CDR3 is CASSPGVRGPGNTIYF. In nucleotides, the CDR3 is TGCGCCAGCAGCCCAGGCGTGAGGGGGCCTGGAAACACCATATATTTT.

The CDR3 here is CASSSHRLLAGSRSTEAFF. The CDR3 DNA is TGTGCCAGCAGCTCTCACAGGCTACTAGCAGGTTCGAGATCCACTGAAGCTTTCTTT. The chain combines TRBV9 with TRBJ1-1, with D possibly TRBD1 on 5 matching bases. The V end was cut by 4 bases, the J end by 4 bases, with 29 bases between. The germline CDR1 and CDR2 sequences are SGDLS and YYNGEE. This CDR3 is built from 19 residues.

V gene TRBV7-2 combines with J gene TRBJ1-1; 8 bases fit TRBD1. V was pared by 6 bases and J by 0 bases, with 6 bases of the junction left unmatched. CDR1 is SGHTA, CDR2 FQGNSA, per germline. This CDR3 contains 15 residues. The CDR3 DNA sequence: TGTGCCAGCAGGGAAACAGGGGGGATGAACACTGAAGCTTTCTTT. This sequence encodes CASRETGGMNTEAFF.

The CDR3 loop is CASSLSPPVAGAGELFF. The CDR3 DNA reads as TGTGCCAGCAGCCTCTCCCCCCCGGTAGCGGGAGCCGGGGAGCTGTTTTTT. The rearrangement links TRBV9 to TRBJ2-2; 9 bases align to TRBD2. Germline assignment: CDR1 SGDLS and CDR2 YYNGEE. This CDR3 has 17 amino acids. Trimming cost V 4 bases and J 6 bases; bases outside gene matches: 13.

V usage is TRBV6-1 and J usage is TRBJ1-1, with unresolved D. Germline assignment: CDR1 MNHNS and CDR2 SASEGT. The CDR3 runs 17 residues. Trimming stripped 2 bases from V and 0 bases from J, with 16 bases between. The chain's CDR3 is CASSEIQSLEMNTEAFF. CDR3 nucleotides: TGTGCCAGCAGTGAAATTCAGTCGCTGGAGATGAACACTGAAGCTTTCTTT.

The rearrangement joins TRBV7-2 to TRBJ2-2; D remains ambiguous. Germline V CDR1 and CDR2: SGHTA, FQGNSA. CDR3 length: 15 amino acids. V lost 1 base, J lost 0 bases, and 6 bases lay in between. DNA for the CDR3: TGTGCCAGCAGCTTAGGGCCGACGAACACCGGGGAGCTGTTTTTT. Translating gives CASSLGPTNTGELFF.

Regarding this clone: Germline is not matched at one junction end, which may reflect a read error. The rearrangement links TRBV7-9 to TRBJ2-1, with 7 positions matching TRBD2. This CDR3 has 16 amino acids. Germline values: CDR1 SEHNR, CDR2 FQNEAQ (reference sequence). CDR3 nucleotide sequence: TGTTCCAGCAGCTTGGGGGGGGGAGGGTCCTACAATGAGCAGTTCTTC. This gives the protein CSSSLGGGGSYNEQFF.

The chain has TRBV5-1 and TRBJ2-5, with 10 bases matching TRBD2. Germline values: CDR1 SGHRS, CDR2 YFSETQ. With V trimmed by 0 bases and J by 6 bases, 8 bases remained unmatched. CDR3 length: 16 residues. In DNA form, the CDR3 reads TGCGCCAGCAGCTTGGATCTAGCGGGGGATGTAAAGACCCAGTACTTC. Its translation: CASSLDLAGDVKTQYF.

This chain uses TRBV6-5 with TRBJ2-2, with D possibly being TRBD1 (5 bases). The CDR3 extends over 14 amino acids. V lost 7 bases and J 6 bases, leaving 15 bases between the germline ends. CDR1 is MNHEY, CDR2 SVGAGI, per germline. The CDR3 sequence: CASTRDTGSGELFF. Written as DNA, the CDR3 is TGTGCCAGCACCAGGGATACTGGTTCCGGGGAGCTGTTTTTT.